The 21 T cell receptor beta chains below all came from one sample that was sequenced in a study of identical twins. TCRdb itself ran the 5' RACE reads through MiXCR, one entry per CDR3 protein. The table includes around 530,000 distinct CDR3 sequences, around 15% detected once. Separately, the same data were catalogued under a study of yellow fever vaccine responses in identical twins.

The sample was CD4+ T cells sorted from blood. Source of these receptors: a woman under 30 in good health.

This rearrangement joins TRBV6-4 to TRBJ2-7, with 7 bases that match TRBD2. Germline V lookup: CDR1 MRHNA, CDR2 SNTAGT. J lost 3 bases, V lost 1 base, and 18 bases had no gene match. The CDR3 is made up of 19 amino acids. CDR3 DNA sequence: TGTGCCAGCAGTGACTTCGACGGGGGGATCAGGCCGGTTTACTACGAGCAGTACGTC. Translating it yields CASSDFDGGIRPVYYEQYV.

In this sample, this clonotype turned up a few times. The chain couples TRBV20-1 to TRBJ2-3; 10 nucleotides match TRBD2. Germline assignment: CDR1 DFQATT and CDR2 SNEGSKA (reference sequence). This CDR3 spans 14 amino acids. V lost 2 bases to trimming and J lost 3 bases; unmatched junction nucleotides: 2. As DNA, the CDR3 is TGCAGTGCTAGAACTAGCGGGGAAACAGATACGCAGTATTTT. Amino acid sequence: CSARTSGETDTQYF.

This clonotype came up a few times. The V gene is TRBV4-2, the J gene TRBJ2-6; 7 bases line up with TRBD1. CDR3 size: 19 residues. After removal of 6 bases from V and 0 bases from J, the junction contained 14 bases not matched to a gene. Germline-derived CDR1 and CDR2 are LGHNA and YNFKEQ. As DNA, the CDR3 is TGTGCCAGCAGTCAAAATCCGGGACAGAAAAACTCTGGGGCCAACGTCCTGACTTTC. It codes for CASSQNPGQKNSGANVLTF.

This clonotype was found many times. The J gene is TRBJ2-5, the V gene TRBV19, with D unresolved. Germline V gene data show CDR1 as LNHDA and CDR2 as SQIVND (reference sequence). The CDR3 sequence is 11 residues long. V was cut by 9 bases and J by 5 bases, with 10 bases left in between. CDR3 coding DNA: TGTGCCAGCTCCACCCGGGAGACCCAGTACTTC. This codes for CASSTRETQYF.

The chain recombines TRBV11-2 with TRBJ1-2; 9 positions match TRBD1. The CDR3 loop spans 13 amino acids. CDR1 SGHAT and CDR2 FQNNGV come from the germline V gene. The V and J ends lost 6 bases and 7 bases, in that order; junction bases with no gene match: 6. Here the CDR3 reads CASSLTGGGGYTF. CDR3 in DNA: TGTGCCAGCAGTCTGACAGGGGGAGGTGGCTACACCTTC.

The rearrangement links TRBV10-3 to TRBJ2-2, with 12 bases fitting TRBD2. The CDR3 covers 18 residues. CDR1 and CDR2 (germline): ENHRY, SYGVKD. V shed 7 bases, J shed 4 bases, and the junction held 13 bases outside the gene matches. The CDR3 spells CAINDRLAGASGTGELFF. CDR3 in DNA: TGTGCCATCAATGACAGACTAGCGGGGGCCTCGGGCACCGGGGAGCTGTTTTTT.

V usage is TRBV10-3 and J usage is TRBJ2-3, with TRBD2 matching 9 bases. Per germline, CDR1 ENHRY and CDR2 SYGVKD. The ends lost 9 bases at V and 3 bases at J; junction bases unmatched: 4. The length of the CDR3 is 13 residues. In nucleotides, the CDR3 is TGTGCCATTCGACTAGCGGAAACAGATACGCAGTATTTT. Its protein product is CAIRLAETDTQYF.

The chain is built from TRBV5-1 and TRBJ2-3, with 8 bases aligning to TRBD2. Germline values: CDR1 SGHRS, CDR2 YFSETQ. With 5 bases clipped from V and 2 bases from J, the junction kept 10 bases outside the gene matches. This CDR3 has 16 amino acids. This CDR3 reads CASSPQGLGSTDTQYF. Here the CDR3 DNA reads TGCGCCAGCAGTCCTCAGGGACTAGGGTCCACAGATACGCAGTATTTT.

The CDR3 spells CASSTTGLDTEAFF. The CDR3 coding sequence is TGTGCCAGCAGTACAACGGGCCTCGACACTGAAGCTTTCTTT. The chain couples TRBV12-3 or TRBV12-4 to TRBJ1-1; no definite D call. Trimming left V 5 bases short and J 3 bases short, with 13 bases between. CDR3 length: 14 amino acids.

This clonotype turned up a few times. The chain employs TRBV27 and TRBJ2-2; TRBD2 matches 10 bases. V was pared by 5 bases and J by 2 bases, with 5 bases of the junction left unmatched. Germline lookup yields CDR1 MNHEY and CDR2 SMNVEV (reference sequence). This CDR3 is 16 amino acids long. CDR3 loop: CASSVSGRANTGELFF. CDR3 nucleotides: TGTGCCAGCAGTGTAAGCGGGAGGGCCAACACCGGGGAGCTGTTTTTT.

In its sample, this clonotype was seen a few times. The rearrangement joins TRBV11-2 to TRBJ2-7, with a weak D call TRBD1 (5 bases). The V gene lost 0 bases and the J gene lost 2 bases, with 11 bases spanning the gap. This CDR3 has 15 amino acids. Germline CDR1 reads SGHAT; CDR2 reads FQNNGV. CDR3 amino acids: CASSLEVQETYEQYF. CDR3 nucleotide sequence: TGTGCCAGCAGCTTAGAGGTACAGGAGACCTACGAGCAGTACTTC.

This clonotype was seen many times. The chain employs TRBV12-3 or TRBV12-4 and TRBJ1-1; D unclear. The V and J ends lost 6 bases and 4 bases respectively, with 9 bases between them. This CDR3 has 12 amino acids. This CDR3 reads CASRTVGTEAFF. For the CDR3, the DNA is TGTGCCAGCAGGACGGTGGGCACTGAAGCTTTCTTT.

This clonotype turned up a few times. The chain employs TRBV9 and TRBJ2-7, with TRBD2 matching 9 bases. The ends lost 4 bases at V and 5 bases at J; junction bases unmatched: 7. The germline V gene has CDR1 SGDLS and CDR2 YYNGEE. The CDR3 runs 14 residues. The CDR3 nucleotides read TGTGCCAGCAGCCCTCCTAGCGGGAAGGACGAGCAGTACTTC. It translates to CASSPPSGKDEQYF.

This clonotype was found a few times. The rearrangement uses TRBV20-1 and TRBJ1-1, with D unresolved. CDR3 size: 15 residues. Germline V gives CDR1 DFQATT, CDR2 SNEGSKA (reference sequence). V gave up 0 bases and J gave up 3 bases, with 14 bases separating them. CDR3 amino acids: CSARELGGGDTEAFF. CDR3 bases: TGCAGTGCTAGAGAGTTAGGTGGCGGGGACACTGAAGCTTTCTTT.

CDR3 bases: TGTGCCAGCAGCTTACGAACCTGGGAGACCCAGTACTTC. This translates into CASSLRTWETQYF. V is TRBV7-2 and J is TRBJ2-5; D not resolved. CDR1 SGHTA and CDR2 FQGNSA come from the germline V gene. Trimming shortened V by 2 bases and J by 5 bases, and 9 bases separated the two germline ends. This CDR3 spans 13 amino acids.

V is TRBV24-1 and J is TRBJ2-1; D is perhaps TRBD2 (6 bases). The CDR3 consists of 15 residues. CDR1 is KGHDR and CDR2 is SFDVKD in the germline V gene. The V end lost 1 base, the J end lost 7 bases, and 13 bases lay between the germline ends. The CDR3 loop reads CATSDLGGMANEQFF. CDR3 nucleotide sequence: TGTGCCACCAGTGATTTAGGCGGGATGGCAAATGAGCAGTTCTTC.

The chain links TRBV27 to TRBJ2-3; D possibly corresponds to TRBD2 (6 bases). Trimming stripped 6 bases from V and 2 bases from J, with 21 bases between. Germline CDR1 reads MNHEY; CDR2 reads SMNVEV (reference sequence). This CDR3 has 17 amino acids. CDR3: CASSITGSSANTDTQYF. CDR3 nucleotide sequence: TGTGCCAGCAGCATAACCGGGTCTAGCGCTAACACAGATACGCAGTATTTT.

This chain connects TRBV11-2 to TRBJ2-3, with 10 bases lining up with TRBD2. The CDR3 has 17 residues. The V gene's germline CDR1 is SGHAT and CDR2 FQNNGV. J lost 4 bases, V lost 5 bases, and 12 bases had no gene match. The CDR3 loop is CASSLGRLAGSADTQYF. In DNA, the CDR3 is TGTGCCAGCAGCCTGGGCAGACTAGCGGGTTCCGCAGATACGCAGTATTTT.

This clonotype turned up a few times. The chain uses TRBV5-1 and TRBJ2-7; D is possibly TRBD2 (5 bases). The CDR3 runs to 13 residues. V was clipped by 6 bases and J by 4 bases, with 14 bases between them. Germline assignment: CDR1 SGHRS and CDR2 YFSETQ. The CDR3 region is CASKNGEDYEQYF. The CDR3 bases are TGCGCCAGCAAAAACGGGGAAGATTACGAGCAGTACTTC.

The gene calls are TRBV3-1 and TRBJ2-1, with 7 nucleotides matching TRBD2. This CDR3 contains 17 residues. Per germline, CDR1 LGHDT and CDR2 YNNKEL (reference sequence). V dropped 3 bases and J dropped 6; count of bases not matched to a gene: 14. This CDR3 is CASSHPPASAGSNEQFF. CDR3 in DNA: TGTGCCAGCAGCCACCCGCCGGCCTCAGCGGGGTCCAATGAGCAGTTCTTC.

This clonotype was seen a handful of times. The chain is built from TRBV2 and TRBJ2-2; no clear D. The germline V gene encodes CDR1 SNHLY and CDR2 FYNNEI. V shed 8 bases and J shed 2 bases, with 9 bases lying between them. This CDR3 has 13 residues. The CDR3 sequence: CASGQINTGELFF. The CDR3 DNA is TGTGCCAGCGGGCAGATAAACACCGGGGAGCTGTTTTTT.